A single TCR beta chain is shown here with its context. Its antigen is not identified. The germline V gene encodes CDR1 MDHEN and CDR2 SYDVKM. The CDR3 is 15 residues long. Between the trimmed V and J ends, which lost 5 bases and 7 bases, there was a span of 17 bases. Assay used: immunoSEQ multiplex PCR; TCRdb lists only in-frame clones, some missing. The sample includes around 99,000 clones, about 90% of them seen just once. The sample comes from a study of cytomegalovirus exposure and HLA in healthy donors. Study-wide background: The same platform was used for the 120 validation repertoires and the roughly 600 first-cohort repertoires, a later analysis reported. Study findings and constraints: In a later analysis, first-cohort TCR clusters were found to tend to co-occur in the 130 or so validation repertoires. Across donors, most TCRs were seen rarely, yet some public ones were widespread. The study listed roughly 150 cytomegalovirus-associated TCR beta chains.

This clonotype was sampled from a young woman in good health and CMV-seronegative. Sequenced material: PBMCs. The V gene is TRBV28, the J gene TRBJ1-4; D call uncertain. The CDR3 coding sequence is TGTGCCAGCAGTCCGATCGCCGAACTTAGTGAAAAACTGTTTTTT. Translating gives CASSPIAELSEKLFF. Using reference TRBV28 and TRBJ1-4 for the parts outside the CDR3, the full variable domain is DVKVTQSSRYLVKRTGEKVFLECVQDMDHENMFWYRQDPGLGLRLIYFSYDVKMKEKGDIPEGYSVSREKKERFSLILESASTNQTSMYLCASSPIAELSEKLFFGSGTQLSVL.